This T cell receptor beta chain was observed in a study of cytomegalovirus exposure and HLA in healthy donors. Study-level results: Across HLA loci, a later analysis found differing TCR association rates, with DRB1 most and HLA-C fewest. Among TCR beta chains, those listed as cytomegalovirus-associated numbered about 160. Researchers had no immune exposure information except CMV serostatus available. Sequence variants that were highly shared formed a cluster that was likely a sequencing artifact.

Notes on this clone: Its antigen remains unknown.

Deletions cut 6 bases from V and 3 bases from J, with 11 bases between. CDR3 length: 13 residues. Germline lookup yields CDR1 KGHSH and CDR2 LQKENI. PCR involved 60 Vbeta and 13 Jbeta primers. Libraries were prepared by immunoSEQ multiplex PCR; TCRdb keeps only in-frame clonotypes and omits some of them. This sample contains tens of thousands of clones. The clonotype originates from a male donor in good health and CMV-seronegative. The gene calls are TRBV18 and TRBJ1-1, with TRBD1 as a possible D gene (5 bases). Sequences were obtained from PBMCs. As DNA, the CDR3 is TGTGCCAGCTCCCCGGGGGGGGACACTGAAGCTTTCTTT. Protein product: CASSPGGDTEAFF. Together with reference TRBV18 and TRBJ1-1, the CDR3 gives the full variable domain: NAGVMQNPRHLVRRRGQEARLRCSPMKGHSHVYWYRQLPEEGLKFMVYLQKENIIDESGMPKERFSAEFPKEGPSILRIQQVVRGDSAAYFCASSPGGDTEAFFGQGTRLTVV.